The 26 T cell receptor beta chains below all came from one sample that was sequenced in a study of cytomegalovirus exposure and HLA in healthy donors. The PCR contained 60 Vbeta and 13 Jbeta primers. Only in-frame clones appear in the TCRdb table, and some are missing; sequencing was by immunoSEQ multiplex PCR. The repertoire holds fewer than 150,000 clones, over 70% seen once, with roughly 4.2% in the top ten. The sample comprised PBMCs. The receptors were gathered from a woman in her thirties or forties in good health and CMV-seropositive.

The J gene is TRBJ2-1, the V gene TRBV4-2, with 10 bases aligning to TRBD1. The ends lost 3 bases at V and 6 bases at J; junction bases unmatched: 11. Germline CDR1 is LGHNA and CDR2 is YNFKEQ. CDR3 length equals 17 residues. The CDR3 DNA reads as TGTGCCAGCAGCCAGGGCCTCAGACAGGGGGCGCGCAATGAGCAGTTCTTC. It translates to CASSQGLRQGARNEQFF.

The sample holds a few counts of this clone. The chain employs TRBV2 and TRBJ2-4; D might be TRBD1 (6 bases). V was pared by 9 bases and J by 1 base, with 13 bases between. CDR1 and CDR2 (germline): SNHLY, FYNNEI. The CDR3 loop spans 14 amino acids. The CDR3 here is CASQHQGAKNIQYF. DNA for the CDR3: TGTGCCAGTCAGCACCAGGGGGCCAAAAACATTCAGTACTTC.

The V gene is TRBV2, the J gene TRBJ2-7, with D maybe TRBD2 (6 bases). CDR1 and CDR2 from the germline V gene are SNHLY and FYNNEI. The CDR3 consists of 13 residues. Deletions cut 8 bases from V and 0 bases from J, with 11 bases between. In DNA, the CDR3 is TGTGCCAGCGGCGGGACCGTCTCCTACGAGCAGTACTTC. Protein: CASGGTVSYEQYF.

Only a few counts were recorded for this clone. The chain is built from TRBV7-9 and TRBJ1-2, with 7 positions matching TRBD1. This CDR3 region has 15 residues. The germline V gene has CDR1 SEHNR and CDR2 FQNEAQ (reference sequence). V lost 5 bases and J lost 4; bases outside the gene matches: 10. The CDR3 DNA follows: TGTGCCAGCAGCAGGATCAACAGGGGCGGCTATGGCTACACCTTC. Protein sequence: CASSRINRGGYGYTF.

The J gene is TRBJ2-7, the V gene TRBV18; 7 nucleotides align to TRBD2. Trimming removed 0 bases from V and 1 base from J; junction bases left unmatched: 9. CDR1 and CDR2 (germline): KGHSH, LQKENI. The CDR3 runs to 17 residues. Here the CDR3 reads CASSPPAVGGLSYEQYF. CDR3 coding DNA: TGTGCCAGCTCACCACCAGCCGTCGGGGGGTTATCCTACGAGCAGTACTTC.

The rearrangement joins TRBV4-2 to TRBJ1-4; maybe TRBD1 (6 bases). Germline lookup yields CDR1 LGHNA and CDR2 YNFKEQ. The CDR3 has 12 residues. Trimming cost V 2 bases and J 9 bases, with 7 bases left between them. CDR3 nucleotides: TGTGCCAGCAGCCAACAGGGGCAAAAACTGTTTTTT. Translating it yields CASSQQGQKLFF.

CDR3 protein: CASSPQSSGGLHEQYF. CDR3 DNA sequence: TGTGCCAGCTCACCACAATCAAGCGGAGGGTTACACGAGCAGTACTTC. V usage is TRBV18 and J usage is TRBJ2-7, with D possibly matching TRBD2 (6 bases). This CDR3 is 16 amino acids long. Trimming stripped 1 base from V and 5 bases from J, with 18 bases between. Germline lookup yields CDR1 KGHSH and CDR2 LQKENI.

The chain employs TRBV6-6 and TRBJ1-1; D gene uncertain. V lost 5 bases, J lost 3 bases, and 10 bases lay in between. CDR3 length equals 13 residues. Germline V gene lookup returns CDR1 MNHNY and CDR2 SVGAGI (reference sequence). In DNA, the CDR3 is TGTGCCAGCAGTACATATATGTACACTGAAGCTTTCTTT. Translated, it gives CASSTYMYTEAFF.

The CDR3 DNA reads TGTGCCAGCAGCTTAGACGTAGCTGCCCCAGAGGGTGATGAGCAGTTCTTC. Translating gives CASSLDVAAPEGDEQFF. The chain links TRBV13 to TRBJ2-1; TRBD2 is a possible D gene (5 bases). Trimming took off 1 base at V and 8 bases at J, with 21 bases between the two ends. The germline CDR1 and CDR2 sequences are PRHDT and FYEKMQ (reference sequence). The CDR3 contains 17 residues.

This chain joins TRBV7-6 and TRBJ2-3; 15 positions agree with TRBD2. CDR3 length: 19 residues. Germline V gene lookup returns CDR1 SGHVS and CDR2 FNYEAQ. The J segment lost 0 bases and the V segment lost 5 bases, leaving 9 bases of the junction unmatched. The CDR3 loop reads CASSLGLAGGRSSTDTQYF. In DNA form, the CDR3 reads TGTGCCAGCAGCCTGGGACTAGCGGGGGGCCGTTCTAGCACAGATACGCAGTATTTT.

The chain couples TRBV7-9 to TRBJ2-7; D is unresolved. The V end was cut by 2 bases, the J end by 3 bases, with 17 bases between. Germline-derived CDR1 and CDR2 are SEHNR and FQNEAQ (reference sequence). CDR3 length equals 16 residues. The CDR3 nucleotides are TGTGCCAGCAGCTTATTAGTAAGTCACTCCTACTACGAGCAGTACTTC. It is translated as CASSLLVSHSYYEQYF.

This sequence joins TRBV30 and TRBJ1-1; possibly TRBD1 for D (5 bases). V shed 3 bases and J shed 1 base, with 15 bases lying between them. This CDR3 is 15 amino acids long. Germline V gives CDR1 GTSNPN, CDR2 SVGIG (reference sequence). The DNA for the CDR3 is TGTGCCTGGAGCGGTTCGGGAGGGGCGAACACTGAAGCTTTCTTT. Protein sequence: CAWSGSGGANTEAFF.

This clone has just a few counts. CDR3 bases: TGTGCCAGCAGTGTAGGGCTAGCGGACGAGACCCAGTACTTC. Encoded protein: CASSVGLADETQYF. The chain has TRBV6-1 and TRBJ2-5, with 7 bases identical to TRBD2. The CDR3 totals 14 residues. CDR1 is MNHNS and CDR2 is SASEGT in the germline V gene. V dropped 4 bases and J dropped 5; count of bases not matched to a gene: 7.

The J gene is TRBJ1-6, the V gene TRBV2, with D tentatively TRBD1 (6 bases). This CDR3 is 13 amino acids long. The V end lost 5 bases, the J end lost 8 bases, and 10 bases lay between the germline ends. Germline CDR1 is SNHLY and CDR2 is FYNNEI. CDR3 in DNA: TGTGCCAGCAGTACGGGGGGCGATTCACCCCTCCACTTT. Translation gives CASSTGGDSPLHF.

CDR3 bases: TGTGCCAGCAGCTTTAGCGGGGGCACAGATACGCAGTATTTT. Protein product: CASSFSGGTDTQYF. V is TRBV7-2 and J is TRBJ2-3, with 8 bases identical to TRBD2. The CDR3 is made up of 14 amino acids. Germline lookup yields CDR1 SGHTA and CDR2 FQGNSA. Trimming at V came to 3 bases and at J to 1 base, leaving 0 bases not matched to a gene.

This clone occurred a few times. The chain employs TRBV14 and TRBJ2-7, with 9 bases identical to TRBD1. CDR3 length: 15 residues. The V gene end was trimmed by 3 bases and the J gene end by 5 bases; junction bases not matched to a gene: 8. CDR1 and CDR2 from the germline V gene are SGHDN and FVKESK. The CDR3 DNA sequence: TGTGCCAGCAGCCAGCGTGGGACAGGGAAAAACGAGCAGTACTTC. It specifies CASSQRGTGKNEQYF.

The chain has TRBV6-4 and TRBJ2-1; D is perhaps TRBD2 (6 bases). Germline loops: CDR1 MRHNA, CDR2 SNTAGT. The V end was cut by 6 bases, the J end by 0 bases, with 15 bases between. The CDR3 is 16 residues long. The CDR3 loop is CASRRNSGSSYNEQFF. Written as DNA, the CDR3 is TGTGCCAGCAGACGAAATAGCGGCAGCTCCTACAATGAGCAGTTCTTC.

The CDR3 region has the DNA TGCGCCAGCAGCTTGGAGCCCACTAGCCCACACGAGCAGTACTTC. Encoded protein: CASSLEPTSPHEQYF. The genes are TRBV5-1 and TRBJ2-7, with D tentatively TRBD2 (6 bases). CDR1 and CDR2 from the germline V gene are SGHRS and YFSETQ. The CDR3 has 15 residues. The germline V and J ends were trimmed by 0 bases and 5 bases, with 15 bases remaining between them.

V and J are TRBV7-6 and TRBJ2-3, with D tentatively TRBD1 (6 bases). The CDR3 runs to 15 residues. Trimming removed 4 bases at V and 2 bases at J, with 13 bases between. CDR1 SGHVS and CDR2 FNYEAQ come from the germline V gene. The CDR3 reads CASSSSTGFTDTQYF. CDR3 nucleotides: TGTGCCAGCAGCTCCTCAACAGGGTTCACAGATACGCAGTATTTT.

J is TRBJ1-6 and V is TRBV5-5; weak D call: TRBD1 (5 bases). Germline V lookup: CDR1 SGHKS, CDR2 YYEKEE (reference sequence). This CDR3 region has 14 residues. The V end was cut by 5 bases, the J end by 4 bases, with 10 bases between. CDR3 sequence reads: CASSSDSYNSPLHF. The CDR3 DNA sequence: TGTGCCAGCAGTTCAGACAGTTATAATTCACCCCTCCACTTT.

V gene TRBV2 combines with J gene TRBJ1-2; D is uncertain. Germline assignment: CDR1 SNHLY and CDR2 FYNNEI. The CDR3 totals 11 residues. V was shortened by 6 bases and J by 5 bases, with 7 bases between the two germline ends. CDR3 nucleotide sequence: TGTGCCAGCAGGAGGTATTATGGCTACACCTTC. The encoded protein is CASRRYYGYTF.

The chain employs TRBV5-5 and TRBJ1-1; D is unresolved. The V end lost 4 bases, the J end lost 5 bases, and 12 bases lay between the germline ends. The CDR3 is made up of 13 amino acids. Germline V gene data show CDR1 as SGHKS and CDR2 as YYEKEE (reference sequence). The DNA of the CDR3 is TGTGCCAGCAGCAGATTTCAGAGGACTGAAGCTTTCTTT. Amino acids: CASSRFQRTEAFF.

The chain links TRBV7-9 to TRBJ2-5; 7 bases map to TRBD2. There are 13 residues in the CDR3. Germline V gene sequence: CDR1 SEHNR, CDR2 FQNEAQ (reference sequence). With 5 bases clipped from V and 11 bases from J, the junction kept 11 bases outside the gene matches. This CDR3 is CASSPGSGREQYF. CDR3 coding DNA: TGTGCCAGCAGCCCCGGTAGTGGGAGGGAGCAGTACTTC.

This clone was observed a single time. The V call is TRBV19, the J call TRBJ1-3; 8 bases match TRBD1. Trimming took 5 bases from V and 3 from J; bases not matched to a gene: 3. The CDR3 runs 14 residues. Germline assignment: CDR1 LNHDA and CDR2 SQIVND (reference sequence). CDR3 coding DNA: TGTGCCAGTAGTGTCGGGACAGGTGGAAACACCATATATTTT. Translated, it gives CASSVGTGGNTIYF.

The V gene is TRBV2, the J gene TRBJ2-7, with D maybe TRBD1 (6 bases). CDR1 is SNHLY, CDR2 FYNNEI, per germline. The CDR3 runs to 13 residues. The V end lost 7 bases, the J end lost 7 bases, and 17 bases lay between the germline ends. The CDR3 loop is CASKQWGPGEQYF. DNA of the CDR3: TGTGCCAGCAAACAGTGGGGGCCAGGGGAGCAGTACTTC.

V gene TRBV30 combines with J gene TRBJ1-4, with TRBD1 matching over 9 bases. The CDR3 runs 14 residues. Looked up from germline, CDR1 is GTSNPN and CDR2 is SVGIG (reference sequence). J was trimmed by 6 bases and V by 2 bases; bases with no gene match: 4. The CDR3 protein is CAWSPGQGDEKLFF. In DNA, the CDR3 is TGTGCCTGGAGTCCGGGACAGGGAGATGAAAAACTGTTTTTT.